This TCR beta chain was documented in a study of cytomegalovirus exposure and HLA in healthy donors. Study-wide context: In a later analysis, the roughly 130 validation repertoires were reported to have used the same platform as the roughly 730 first-cohort repertoires.

Study-level points and caveats: The TCR clusters that emerged in the first cohort tended, a later analysis found, to co-occur in the roughly 130 validation repertoires. Cytomegalovirus-associated TCR beta chains were listed, numbering 150 to 200. The classifier reportedly diagnosed cytomegalovirus status with high sensitivity and specificity.

Remarks on this clone: Its antigen is not identified.

The method was immunoSEQ multiplex PCR; TCRdb's version includes in-frame clones alone and lacks a portion of them. Of roughly 250,000 clones listed, around 88% are singletons. The CDR3 sequence is 19 residues long. With 2 bases removed from V and 0 bases from J, the gap between germline ends came to 21 bases. CDR1 and CDR2 (germline): MNHEY, SMNVEV (reference sequence). The clonotype originates from a woman between 25 and 40 years old in good health and CMV-seropositive. V usage is TRBV27 and J usage is TRBJ2-3; D perhaps matches TRBD2 (6 bases). The sample was PBMCs. This CDR3 reads CASSLRPLLPGLSTDTQYF. CDR3 DNA: TGTGCCAGCAGTTTACGGCCTCTCCTACCGGGACTTAGCACAGATACGCAGTATTTT.